This passage covers 27 T cell receptor beta chains from one sample sequenced in a study of blood T cells in healthy people across ages. Primers used in a second PCR of roughly 7 to 12 cycles were a sample-barcoded 5' primer and a J-beta primer mix. TCRdb reanalysed the 5' RACE reads using MiXCR and keeps one entry per CDR3 protein. The table has roughly 640,000 distinct CDR3 sequences, roughly 30% seen once. The sequenced material came from blood. The receptor source for this set is a woman of 80 years or more in good health.

The J gene is TRBJ2-4, the V gene TRBV29-1; 8 positions match TRBD2. Gene TRBJ2-7 matches the end of the DNA better, so the J call may be wrong. CDR1 and CDR2 from the germline V gene are SQVTM and ANQGSEA. The CDR3 is made up of 12 amino acids. CDR3 sequence (DNA): TGCAGCGTTAAACGGGAGGGGGACGAGCAGTACTTC. Its translation is CSVKREGDEQYF.

This clonotype has ten or more counts. The rearrangement links TRBV29-1 to TRBJ1-1; D call uncertain. CDR1 and CDR2 (germline): SQVTM, ANQGSEA. The CDR3 consists of 13 residues. Trimming took 6 bases from V and 0 from J, leaving 11 bases between them. Written as DNA, the CDR3 is TGCAGCGTCGCCCAGCTACTGAACACTGAAGCTTTCTTT. It encodes CSVAQLLNTEAFF.

The V call is TRBV20-1, the J call TRBJ1-2; D call uncertain. Germline V gene data show CDR1 as DFQATT and CDR2 as SNEGSKA (reference sequence). CDR3 length: 11 amino acids. Trimming cost V 6 bases and J 4 bases, with 9 bases left between them. This CDR3 reads CSAPVGYGYTF. Written as DNA, the CDR3 is TGCAGTGCCCCCGTTGGCTATGGCTACACCTTC.

This clonotype occurred many times. The rearrangement links TRBV2 to TRBJ2-7, with D perhaps matching TRBD1 (5 bases). CDR1 is SNHLY, CDR2 FYNNEI, per germline. This CDR3 has 14 amino acids. V dropped 4 bases and J dropped 1 base, with 11 bases sitting between them. The CDR3 region has the DNA TGTGCCAGCAGTGTGGTAAGGGGATCCTACGAGCAGTACTTC. It specifies CASSVVRGSYEQYF.

This clonotype turned up a few times. The chain joins TRBV10-3 to TRBJ1-5; 9 positions match TRBD1. This CDR3 comprises 14 residues. V shed 8 bases and J 6 bases; nucleotides not matched to a gene: 8. Germline CDR1 and CDR2: ENHRY and SYGVKD. The CDR3 loop is CAIGRGQGIQPQHF. In DNA form, the CDR3 reads TGTGCCATCGGCCGGGGACAGGGAATTCAGCCCCAGCATTTT.

This clonotype was seen ten or more times. The V and J genes are TRBV7-9 and TRBJ2-7, with D possibly matching TRBD1 (6 bases). Germline V gives CDR1 SEHNR, CDR2 FQNEAQ (reference sequence). The germline V and J ends were trimmed by 4 bases and 2 bases, with 9 bases remaining between them. The CDR3 is made up of 13 amino acids. The CDR3 spells CASSSDSTYEQYF. CDR3 in DNA: TGTGCCAGCAGCTCGGACAGCACCTACGAGCAGTACTTC.

The chain links TRBV7-9 to TRBJ1-6, with a weak D call TRBD1 (5 bases). The CDR3 runs to 17 residues. V was shortened by 2 bases and J by 9 bases, with 20 bases between the two germline ends. Germline loops: CDR1 SEHNR, CDR2 FQNEAQ (reference sequence). CDR3 loop: CASSLLKAGLTSSPLHF. In DNA, the CDR3 is TGTGCCAGCAGCTTATTAAAAGCAGGGCTAACTAGTTCACCCCTCCACTTT.

The table lists this clonotype with many counts. The rearrangement joins TRBV9 to TRBJ2-7; TRBD2 is a possible D gene (6 bases). V lost 2 bases to trimming and J lost 0 bases, with 9 bases between them. Germline lookup yields CDR1 SGDLS and CDR2 YYNGEE. There are 14 residues in the CDR3. CDR3 protein: CASSVGDSSYEQYF. The CDR3 DNA reads TGTGCCAGCAGCGTGGGGGACTCCTCCTACGAGCAGTACTTC.

On this clonotype: A much larger clone is a single base away; this may be a read error. The chain employs TRBV14 and TRBJ2-1; TRBD1 is a possible D gene (5 bases). Germline CDR1 is SGHDN and CDR2 is FVKESK. The V gene lost 0 bases and the J gene lost 13 bases, with 22 bases spanning the gap. This CDR3 has 16 amino acids. The CDR3 is CASSQDVGPGKETQFF. CDR3 nucleotide sequence: TGTGCCAGCAGCCAAGACGTCGGGCCAGGGAAAGAGACCCAGTTCTTC.

The sample holds many counts of this clonotype. The chain is built from TRBV6-5 and TRBJ2-7, with D maybe TRBD1 (7 bases). Trimming pared 3 bases from V and 2 bases from J, leaving 11 bases between. CDR1 and CDR2 from the germline V gene are MNHEY and SVGAGI. The CDR3 spans 14 residues. CDR3 DNA: TGTGCCAGCAGTTATGCGGGACAGACCTACGAGCAGTACTTC. It codes for CASSYAGQTYEQYF.

This rearrangement joins TRBV18 to TRBJ2-3, with D uncertain. Germline V gives CDR1 KGHSH, CDR2 LQKENI. The CDR3 is 14 residues long. V was pared by 3 bases and J by 3 bases, with 10 bases between. CDR3 protein: CASSPKGPTDTQYF. The CDR3 bases are TGTGCCAGCTCACCCAAAGGGCCAACAGATACGCAGTATTTT.

The chain employs TRBV13 and TRBJ2-7, with D possibly being TRBD1 (5 bases). This CDR3 comprises 14 residues. CDR1 and CDR2 (germline): PRHDT, FYEKMQ (reference sequence). Trimming cost V 0 bases and J 10 bases, with 16 bases left between them. The CDR3 spells CASSLGTGREAQYF. The DNA of the CDR3 is TGTGCCAGCAGCTTAGGAACAGGTCGAGAGGCCCAGTACTTC.

Comment on this clonotype: This sequence may be a read error, since a much larger clone differs from it by one base. The chain is built from TRBV30 and TRBJ2-1; D perhaps matches TRBD1 (6 bases). The CDR3 length is 12 residues. CDR1 is GTSNPN and CDR2 is SVGIG in the germline V gene (reference sequence). The CDR3 region has the DNA TGTGCCTGGAGTGTGCAGGGGTATGAGCACTTCTTC. Its protein is CAWSVQGYEHFF.

The chain combines TRBV7-8 with TRBJ2-3; D is uncertain. Trimming left V 7 bases short and J 7 bases short, with 15 bases between. Germline CDR1 reads SGHVS; CDR2 reads FQNEAQ. This CDR3 comprises 13 residues. CDR3 sequence (DNA): TGTGCCAGCACCCTCCGTGTTTTGAATACGCAGTATTTT. It encodes CASTLRVLNTQYF.

In nucleotides, the CDR3 is TGCGCCAGCAGCTCATCAACAACTAATGAAAAACTGTTTTTT. Its protein is CASSSSTTNEKLFF. The gene calls are TRBV5-1 and TRBJ1-4; D gene ambiguous. CDR3 length: 14 residues. The germline gives CDR1 SGHRS, CDR2 YFSETQ. Trimming stripped 3 bases from V and 0 bases from J, with 6 bases between.

This clonotype occurred many times. The chain joins TRBV11-2 to TRBJ1-2, with D unclear. The CDR3 runs to 14 residues. Germline V CDR1 and CDR2: SGHAT, FQNNGV. Deletions cut 1 base from V and 1 base from J, with 7 bases between. CDR3 sequence: CASSLGRVNYGYTF. CDR3 nucleotides: TGTGCCAGCAGCTTAGGAAGGGTTAACTATGGCTACACCTTC. Based on the CDR3 plus reference TRBV11-2 and TRBJ1-2, the full variable domain is EAGVAQSPRYKIIEKRQSVAFWCNPISGHATLYWYQQILGQGPKLLIQFQNNGVVDDSQLPKDRFSAERLKGVDSTLKIQPAKLEDSAVYLCASSLGRVNYGYTFGSGTRLTVV.

This clonotype was picked up one time. It may be a read error: a sequence one base away is much more abundant. The chain employs TRBV18 and TRBJ2-3; 7 bases match TRBD2. Germline CDR1 reads KGHSH; CDR2 reads LQKENI. The CDR3 has 16 residues. The CDR3 region is CAGSPLGGGDTDTQYF. The CDR3 region has the DNA TGTGCCGGCTCACCATTAGGCGGGGGTGACACAGATACGCAGTATTTT.

The rearrangement uses TRBV5-1 and TRBJ1-2; D is undetermined. CDR1 is SGHRS, CDR2 YFSETQ, per germline. V lost 4 bases and J lost 6, with 10 bases in between. The CDR3 has 12 residues. This chain's CDR3 is CASSGDLNGYTF. The CDR3 nucleotides are TGCGCCAGCAGCGGAGACCTTAATGGCTACACCTTC.

This clonotype has at least ten counts. The genes are TRBV29-1 and TRBJ1-4; perhaps TRBD1 as D (5 bases). Germline CDR1 SQVTM, CDR2 ANQGSEA. The CDR3 spans 14 residues. Trimming removed 2 bases from V and 1 base from J, with 8 bases in between. Here the CDR3 reads CSVEIQGTNEKLFF. The CDR3 DNA reads TGCAGCGTTGAAATTCAGGGAACTAATGAAAAACTGTTTTTT.

This chain connects TRBV7-2 to TRBJ2-7; D is perhaps TRBD1 (5 bases). The V end was cut by 5 bases, the J end by 0 bases, with 14 bases between. CDR3 length equals 15 residues. Looked up from germline, CDR1 is SGHTA and CDR2 is FQGNSA. CDR3 loop: CASSLEGHSSYEQYF. For the CDR3, the DNA is TGTGCCAGCAGCCTAGAAGGACACAGCTCCTACGAGCAGTACTTC.

Points on this clonotype: It may be a read error: a sequence one base away is much more abundant. The V call is TRBV28, the J call TRBJ1-2; D call uncertain. The CDR3 runs to 12 residues. Germline CDR1 MDHEN, CDR2 SYDVKM. V was pared by 6 bases and J by 8 bases, with 13 bases between. CDR3 sequence (DNA): TGTGCCAGCAGCCGGAGGCAGAAGGGCTACACCTTC. As protein: CASSRRQKGYTF.

This clonotype was seen ten or more times. V and J are TRBV5-1 and TRBJ1-1; 7 nucleotides line up with TRBD1. Germline V CDR1 and CDR2: SGHRS, YFSETQ. CDR3 size: 15 residues. Trimming at V came to 5 bases and at J to 5 bases, leaving 12 bases not matched to a gene. The CDR3 reads CASSLSPGTATEAFF. The CDR3 DNA reads as TGCGCCAGCAGTTTATCCCCCGGGACAGCGACTGAAGCTTTCTTT.

V gene TRBV3-1 combines with J gene TRBJ1-1, with TRBD1 matching 11 bases. The ends lost 4 bases at V and 4 bases at J; junction bases unmatched: 5. The CDR3 contains 15 residues. The germline gives CDR1 LGHDT, CDR2 YNNKEL (reference sequence). The CDR3 DNA reads TGTGCCAGCAGCCGACTAGGACAGGGGGCCACTGAAGCTTTCTTT. It is translated as CASSRLGQGATEAFF.

With respect to this clonotype: Given a much more abundant clone one base away, this may be a read error. The chain is built from TRBV7-2 and TRBJ2-7; TRBD2 agrees at 10 bases. V lost 3 bases, J lost 7 bases, and 9 bases stayed unmatched. Germline CDR1 and CDR2: SGHTA and FQGNSA. The CDR3 runs to 15 residues. The CDR3 DNA reads as TGTGCCAGCAGCTTGGAGGCTAGCGGGAGCAATGAGCAGTACTTC. It translates to CASSLEASGSNEQYF.

The chain couples TRBV20-1 to TRBJ2-7, with D uncertain. CDR1 and CDR2 (germline): DFQATT, SNEGSKA (reference sequence). The CDR3 consists of 12 residues. Trimming took 0 bases from V and 2 from J, leaving 5 bases between them. The CDR3 DNA is TGCAGTGCTAGAGAGGATACCTACGAGCAGTACTTC. It translates to CSAREDTYEQYF.

Only a few counts were recorded for this clonotype. One base away lies a much larger clone, so this may be a sequencing read error. The chain is built from TRBV7-3 and TRBJ2-6, with D maybe TRBD1 (6 bases). Germline V gene sequence: CDR1 SGHTA, CDR2 FQGTGA. The length of the CDR3 is 18 residues. The CDR3 nucleotides read TGTGTCAGCAGCTTAGAATCGGGACATTTCTCTGGGGCCAACGTCCTGACTTTC. This gives the protein CVSSLESGHFSGANVLTF.

A few counts support this clonotype. In nucleotides, the CDR3 is TGCGCCAGCGCCGACAGTCCTAATCAGCCCCAGCATTTT. Translation gives CASADSPNQPQHF. The chain recombines TRBV5-1 with TRBJ1-5, with D tentatively TRBD1 (5 bases). With 7 bases removed from V and 4 bases from J, the gap between germline ends came to 12 bases. This CDR3 spans 13 amino acids. CDR1 and CDR2 from the germline V gene are SGHRS and YFSETQ.